This is a list of T cell receptor beta chains from one sample in a study of blood T cell repertoires in COVID-19. Sequencing used immunoSEQ multiplex PCR; TCRdb keeps in-frame clones, though not all of them. Of roughly 20,000 clones in the sample, approximately 88% were seen once. The sample comprised peripheral blood. These receptors originate from a human donor in a cohort sampled during active COVID-19. The donor label of this sample is uncertain. CDR3s include the opening cysteine and the closing phenylalanine or tryptophan. D genes are given only for firm matches. Part of the rows lack a size; the others show once, few, many or a class for expanded clones.

d_call	j_call	v_call	clone_size	cdr3_aa	cdr3_nt
TRBD1	TRBJ2-3	TRBV6-5	NA	CASRADRGPTDTQYF	TGTGCCAGCAGGGCCGACAGGGGCCCCACAGATACGCAGTATTTT
TRBD2	TRBJ2-7	TRBV7-3	NA	CASSLEAGGSYEQYF	TGTGCCAGCAGCTTAGAGGCGGGAGGATCCTACGAGCAGTACTTC
NA	TRBJ1-3	TRBV18	NA	CASLKGRVEDTIYF	TGTGCCAGCCTGAAAGGGAGGGTAGAGGACACCATATATTTT
TRBD2	TRBJ2-5	TRBV29-1	NA	CSVAGGRGETQYF	TGCAGCGTTGCTGGCGGGAGGGGGGAGACCCAGTACTTC
TRBD1	TRBJ2-2	TRBV5-5	NA	CASSLGQGFGELFF	TGTGCCAGCAGCTTGGGACAGGGGTTCGGGGAGCTGTTTTTT
TRBD1	TRBJ2-5	TRBV4-1	NA	CASSQGGQGGATQYF	TGCGCCAGCAGCCAGGGCGGACAGGGGGGAGCGACCCAGTACTTC
NA	TRBJ2-7	TRBV2	NA	CASSEISGEQYF	TGTGCCAGCAGTGAAATATCAGGCGAGCAGTACTTC
TRBD2	TRBJ2-4	TRBV7-9	NA	CASSLGAGLAKNIQYF	TGTGCCAGCAGCTTAGGAGCGGGGTTAGCCAAAAACATTCAGTACTTC
NA	TRBJ2-1	TRBV4-1	once	CASSQSPIPRRVVNEQFF	TGCGCCAGCAGCCAATCCCCCATACCACGGAGGGTAGTAAATGAGCAGTTCTTC
TRBD2	TRBJ2-2	TRBV27	few	CASSSRLAGGAGELFF	TGTGCCAGCAGTTCCCGGCTAGCGGGAGGAGCCGGGGAGCTGTTTTTT
TRBD2	TRBJ2-7	TRBV5-1	NA	CASSPGPETSVYEQYF	TGCGCCAGCAGCCCCGGACCAGAGACTAGCGTCTACGAGCAGTACTTC
NA	TRBJ2-1	TRBV12-3/TRBV12-4	NA	CASSWGTYNEQFF	TGTGCCAGCAGTTGGGGGACTTACAATGAGCAGTTCTTC
NA	TRBJ2-3	TRBV27	NA	CASILADTQYF	TGTGCCAGCATCCTTGCAGATACGCAGTATTTT
NA	TRBJ1-5	TRBV12-3/TRBV12-4	few	CASSLIEGQPQHF	TGTGCCAGCAGTTTAATAGAGGGCCAGCCCCAGCATTTT
TRBD1	TRBJ1-6	TRBV5-1	NA	CASSRQGGQSSYNSPLHF	TGCGCCAGCAGTCGACAGGGTGGCCAGAGCTCCTATAATTCACCCCTCCACTTT
TRBD2	TRBJ2-3	TRBV18	NA	CASSPPGLAGSTDTQYF	TGTGCCAGCTCACCACCGGGACTAGCGGGAAGCACAGATACGCAGTATTTT
TRBD1	TRBJ2-1	TRBV5-1	NA	CASSRDSYNEQFF	TGCGCCAGCAGTCGGGACAGCTACAATGAGCAGTTCTTC
TRBD2	TRBJ2-7	TRBV10-1	once	CASSEASGSYEQYF	TGCGCCAGCAGTGAGGCTAGCGGGAGCTACGAGCAGTACTTC
TRBD1	TRBJ2-5	TRBV2	once	CASSSQGQGQETQYF	TGTGCCAGCAGTTCTCAGGGACAGGGACAAGAGACCCAGTACTTC
TRBD1	TRBJ1-2	TRBV25-1	NA	CASSRTGGNGYTF	TGTGCCAGCAGTAGGACAGGGGGAAATGGCTACACCTTC
NA	TRBJ2-3	TRBV24-1	NA	CATSDRKLGSTSDTQYF	TGTGCCACCAGTGACCGAAAACTAGGATCCACCTCCGATACGCAGTATTTT
NA	TRBJ2-6	TRBV25-1	once	CASSESGIPGANVLTF	TGTGCCAGCAGTGAATCAGGAATCCCTGGGGCCAACGTCCTGACTTTC
NA	TRBJ2-7	TRBV25-1	NA	CASSETRTASYEQYF	TGTGCCAGCAGTGAAACAAGGACAGCCTCCTACGAGCAGTACTTC
TRBD2	TRBJ2-2	TRBV6-5	NA	CASTGGHTGELFF	TGTGCCAGCACGGGGGGGCATACCGGGGAGCTGTTTTTT
TRBD2	TRBJ2-7	TRBV7-2	NA	CASSLDPPTSGSWYEQYF	TGTGCCAGCAGCTTAGATCCCCCGACTAGCGGGAGTTGGTACGAGCAGTACTTC
TRBD2	TRBJ2-4	TRBV3-1/TRBV3-2	NA	CASSPSGGIQYF	TGTGCCAGCAGCCCTAGCGGAGGGATTCAGTACTTC